This T cell receptor beta chain derives from a study of T cell responses to AZD1222 COVID-19 vaccine (dated by TCRdb to the early 2020s). Study-wide context: AZD1222 recipients with second doses at about 4 weeks or about 12 weeks were pooled, because spike-specific TCR depth and breadth did not differ between schedules. A total of roughly 240 trial participants underwent TCR sequencing, of whom about 210 received two doses of AZD1222 and about 26 received two doses of the MenACWY control vaccine. Trial participants were enrolled by age into 18-55, 56-69 and 70-plus year subgroups, with about 150, 28 and 57 TCR-sequenced participants respectively.

V is reduced by 0 bases and J by 2 bases, leaving a spacing of 11 bases between them. The CDR3 runs 16 amino acids, cysteine and phenylalanine included. The entry retains the CDR3 DNA only, 48 bases that are in frame from base 1. CDR1 and CDR2 are read off the germline V gene as SGHAT and FQNNGV. Study-wide conclusions, independent of this receptor: Participants were mostly white British and included more females than males, and it was suggested by the authors that clonal diversity may have been underestimated. Spike-specific TCR breadth and depth rose significantly after two AZD1222 doses compared with day 0 and with MenACWY recipients. Because no day 14 peak-response samples were available, repertoires were characterized only after the peak T cell response. The 56-69-year group was small, and its depth increase did not reach significance, likely because of low power. Reportedly, almost half of the unique spike-specific TCRs recognized epitopes lying outside the regions that are mutated in the B.1.351 and B.1.1.7 variants. CD4 TCRs associated with the vaccine covered the entire spike protein, and the dominant responses were in regions 160-218 and 743-854. Only five to seven AZD1222 recipients were SARS-CoV-2 seropositive at baseline, limiting conclusions about previously exposed vaccinees.

The CDR3 regions of human TCRbeta chains were subjected to immunosequencing. Per the original workflow: TCRs in the repertoires were matched against a reference library of SARS-CoV-2-specific TCRs that had been generated with the MIRA antigen-specificity platform. Breadth meant the fraction of unique TCRs that were SARS-CoV-2-associated, whereas depth meant the fraction of total T cells that were SARS-CoV-2-associated. Using the MIRA data, each spike-specific TCR was mapped to the spike region that the TCR reacts to and placed in a CD4 or CD8 class. Log10-transformed breadth and depth values were compared by one-way ANOVA with Sidak's multiple comparisons tests. TCRdb re-hosts the immuneACCESS table, in-frame sequences only. Its copies lack some clones; in the studies checked, an unresolved V gene accounts for under half of them, and the cause for the rest is not known. The D gene and trimming were derived from the DNA, and the V and J assignments and clone size from that table. In this sample the table shows approximately 120,000 clones, about nine tenths of which occur a single time. 6% to 8% of the sample rests with the top ten.

Comments on this clone: What this receptor recognizes is not known. No much larger clonotype is one base removed from it; base qualities were not supplied.

The label giving this sample's time point can be read as: baseline before first vaccination. Vaccinee samples came from UK trials COV001 and COV002, including a single-blind randomized controlled phase 2/3 trial of AZD1222 (ChAdOx1 nCoV-19) in healthy adults. For TCRbeta chain sequencing, PBMC samples from trial participants were taken at day 0 and at day 28 after the second dose. This TCR came from an adult in good health. Rearrangement joined TRBV11-2 to TRBJ2-1; TRBD1 could be the D gene, as 7 bases match. Specimen: peripheral blood, collected on day 0 of AZD1222 vaccination. The CDR3 reads as follows: CASSLDTGEAYNEQFF. The DNA sequence follows: TGTGCCAGCAGCTTAGATACAGGGGAGGCCTACAATGAGCAGTTCTTC.